This is a list of T cell receptor beta chains from one sample in a study of blood T cells in healthy people across ages. Each CDR3 protein is one row after TCRdb ran MiXCR on the 5' RACE reads. The sample includes 450,000 to 600,000 distinct CDR3 sequences, about 25% of them seen just once. The sample was also linked to a second study, of T cells of mothers and their children.

The source material was blood. Receptors were obtained from a boy under 10 years old in good health. Both conserved end residues are part of each CDR3. D genes are given only for firm matches. Rows give clone size only sometimes, using once, few, many, or a class for an expanded clone.

clone_size: NA; j_call: TRBJ2-5; v_call: TRBV10-3; d_call: TRBD2; cdr3_nt: TGTGCCATCAGTGGTACTAGCGGGGGTCAGGCGGCCCAGTACTTC; cdr3_aa: CAISGTSGGQAAQYF
clone_size: NA; j_call: TRBJ2-1; v_call: TRBV2; d_call: NA; cdr3_nt: TGTGCCAGCAGCCTGGAAAAGGCGGACAATGAGCAGTTCTTC; cdr3_aa: CASSLEKADNEQFF
clone_size: NA; j_call: TRBJ1-1; v_call: TRBV4-1; d_call: NA; cdr3_nt: TGCGCCAGCAGCCAAGATTCGACAGCCACTGAAGCTTTCTTT; cdr3_aa: CASSQDSTATEAFF
clone_size: NA; j_call: TRBJ1-2; v_call: TRBV10-3; d_call: TRBD1; cdr3_nt: TGTGCCATCAGTGACGAGGGGGCCGGCTATGGCTACACCTTC; cdr3_aa: CAISDEGAGYGYTF
clone_size: few; j_call: TRBJ2-5; v_call: TRBV3-1; d_call: TRBD2; cdr3_nt: TGTGCCAGCAGCCACTCGGGGGGTCATCAAGAGACCCAGTACTTC; cdr3_aa: CASSHSGGHQETQYF
clone_size: few; j_call: TRBJ1-4; v_call: TRBV19; d_call: NA; cdr3_nt: TGTGCCAGTCTAAGCACGGGAGGGGTTGAAAAACTGTTTTTT; cdr3_aa: CASLSTGGVEKLFF
clone_size: many; j_call: TRBJ2-5; v_call: TRBV7-9; d_call: NA; cdr3_nt: TGTGCCAGCAGCCCCGTCTTAGAGACCCAGTACTTC; cdr3_aa: CASSPVLETQYF
clone_size: few; j_call: TRBJ2-5; v_call: TRBV20-1; d_call: TRBD2; cdr3_nt: TGCAGTGCTAGCCCGACTAGCGGGGGGGCCTGGGAGACCCAGTACTTC; cdr3_aa: CSASPTSGGAWETQYF
clone_size: few; j_call: TRBJ1-1; v_call: TRBV7-9; d_call: TRBD1; cdr3_nt: TGTGCCAGCAGCTTAGCTGCTACAGGGGGGGGAGCCTTCTTT; cdr3_aa: CASSLAATGGGAFF
clone_size: few; j_call: TRBJ1-2; v_call: TRBV6-5; d_call: TRBD1; cdr3_nt: TGTGCCAGCAGTAACCTGGGGGGGACAGGGGAATCTAACTATGGCTACACCTTC; cdr3_aa: CASSNLGGTGESNYGYTF
clone_size: NA; j_call: TRBJ2-3; v_call: TRBV20-1; d_call: TRBD2; cdr3_nt: TGCAGTGCTAGAGGCAATAGCGGGAGGGAGGATACGCAGTATTTT; cdr3_aa: CSARGNSGREDTQYF
clone_size: NA; j_call: TRBJ1-2; v_call: TRBV20-1; d_call: NA; cdr3_nt: TGCAGTGCTAGAGAGACACAGGGCATTGGAGGCTACACCTTC; cdr3_aa: CSARETQGIGGYTF
clone_size: few; j_call: TRBJ1-2; v_call: TRBV4-1; d_call: NA; cdr3_nt: TGCGCCAGCAGCCGCCCGCTGGACAATGGGAATGGCTACACCTTC; cdr3_aa: CASSRPLDNGNGYTF
clone_size: NA; j_call: TRBJ2-3; v_call: TRBV6-2/TRBV6-3; d_call: NA; cdr3_nt: TGTGCCAGCAGTTACTTAGGAGATACGCAGTATTTT; cdr3_aa: CASSYLGDTQYF
clone_size: few; j_call: TRBJ2-1; v_call: TRBV29-1; d_call: NA; cdr3_nt: TGCAGCATTTGGGTCCGGGGAGAGGGCAATGAGCAGTTCTTC; cdr3_aa: CSIWVRGEGNEQFF
clone_size: NA; j_call: TRBJ1-2; v_call: TRBV20-1; d_call: TRBD1; cdr3_nt: TGCAGTGCTACGGACAGGGGAAACTATGGCTACACCTTC; cdr3_aa: CSATDRGNYGYTF
clone_size: NA; j_call: TRBJ2-3; v_call: TRBV12-5; d_call: TRBD1; cdr3_nt: TGTGCTAGTGGCGTCGGACAGGTCGTTGGAGATACGCAGTATTTT; cdr3_aa: CASGVGQVVGDTQYF
clone_size: NA; j_call: TRBJ2-7; v_call: TRBV7-9; d_call: NA; cdr3_nt: TGTGCCAGCAGCATACAGGGAGACGAGCAGTACTTC; cdr3_aa: CASSIQGDEQYF
clone_size: few; j_call: TRBJ2-3; v_call: TRBV7-3; d_call: NA; cdr3_nt: TGTGCCAGCACCCACCACGGGCATAATAGCACAGATACGCAGTATTTT; cdr3_aa: CASTHHGHNSTDTQYF
clone_size: NA; j_call: TRBJ1-4; v_call: TRBV3-1; d_call: NA; cdr3_nt: TGTGCCAGCAGCCAAGACGGGGGGGATAATGAAAAACTGTTTTTT; cdr3_aa: CASSQDGGDNEKLFF
clone_size: few; j_call: TRBJ1-1; v_call: TRBV29-1; d_call: NA; cdr3_nt: TGCAGCGTTGAAAGCAGCAAAGGAGCTTTCTTT; cdr3_aa: CSVESSKGAFF
clone_size: few; j_call: TRBJ2-5; v_call: TRBV12-3/TRBV12-4; d_call: NA; cdr3_nt: TGTGCCAGCAGTTTACCTAGCCCGGAGACCCAGTACTTC; cdr3_aa: CASSLPSPETQYF
clone_size: NA; j_call: TRBJ2-7; v_call: TRBV20-1; d_call: NA; cdr3_nt: TGCAGTGCTAGGGCGAGCCCACCCTACGAGCAGTACTTC; cdr3_aa: CSARASPPYEQYF
clone_size: few; j_call: TRBJ2-7; v_call: TRBV7-2; d_call: TRBD2; cdr3_nt: TGTGCCAGCGGCTTGCGACTAGCGGCATCCTACGAGCAGTACTTC; cdr3_aa: CASGLRLAASYEQYF
clone_size: NA; j_call: TRBJ1-2; v_call: TRBV20-1; d_call: TRBD1; cdr3_nt: TGCAGTGCTAGAAATGGACAGGGGTACTATGGCTACACCTTC; cdr3_aa: CSARNGQGYYGYTF
clone_size: once; j_call: TRBJ2-4; v_call: TRBV12-5; d_call: NA; cdr3_nt: TGTGCTAGTGGTTTGTCAGGGGAAAACATTCAGTACTTC; cdr3_aa: CASGLSGENIQYF
clone_size: few; j_call: TRBJ1-1; v_call: TRBV4-3; d_call: TRBD1; cdr3_nt: TGCGCCAGCAGCCAGACTGACAGGGCTAACACTGAAGCTTTCTTT; cdr3_aa: CASSQTDRANTEAFF
clone_size: few; j_call: TRBJ2-2; v_call: TRBV20-1; d_call: NA; cdr3_nt: TGCAGTGCCGACAACACCGGGGAGCTGTTTTTT; cdr3_aa: CSADNTGELFF
clone_size: NA; j_call: TRBJ2-7; v_call: TRBV30; d_call: NA; cdr3_nt: TGTGCCTGGAGGGACTGGGACGGATCCTACGAGCAGTACTTC; cdr3_aa: CAWRDWDGSYEQYF
clone_size: few; j_call: TRBJ1-1; v_call: TRBV7-8; d_call: NA; cdr3_nt: TGTGCCAGCATCCTAGGGACTATGAACACTGAAGCTTTCTTT; cdr3_aa: CASILGTMNTEAFF
clone_size: NA; j_call: TRBJ2-2; v_call: TRBV6-6; d_call: NA; cdr3_nt: TGTGCCAGCAGAACACAGGGTGCGAACACCGGGGAGCTGTTTTTT; cdr3_aa: CASRTQGANTGELFF
clone_size: NA; j_call: TRBJ2-5; v_call: TRBV5-5; d_call: NA; cdr3_nt: TGTGCCAGCAGCCAGGACGCTAACCAAGAGACCCAGTACTTC; cdr3_aa: CASSQDANQETQYF
clone_size: NA; j_call: TRBJ1-5; v_call: TRBV12-3/TRBV12-4; d_call: TRBD1; cdr3_nt: TGTGCCAGCAGTACAGGGGGGCCCCAGCATTTT; cdr3_aa: CASSTGGPQHF
clone_size: NA; j_call: TRBJ2-3; v_call: TRBV7-3; d_call: NA; cdr3_nt: TGTGCCAGCAGCGGGAACCCTAGCACAGATACGCAGTATTTT; cdr3_aa: CASSGNPSTDTQYF
clone_size: NA; j_call: TRBJ2-5; v_call: TRBV3-1; d_call: NA; cdr3_nt: TGTGCCAGCAGCCAAGGCGCAACGCAGACCCAGTACTTC; cdr3_aa: CASSQGATQTQYF
clone_size: NA; j_call: TRBJ2-1; v_call: TRBV7-2; d_call: NA; cdr3_nt: TGTGCCAGCAGCCCCGAAGGGACTGACCAAATTTACAATGAGCAGTTCTTC; cdr3_aa: CASSPEGTDQIYNEQFF
clone_size: few; j_call: TRBJ2-7; v_call: TRBV9; d_call: NA; cdr3_nt: TGTGCCAGCAGCCCCGAACCAGGGCTCCCCGAGCAGTACTTC; cdr3_aa: CASSPEPGLPEQYF
clone_size: few; j_call: TRBJ2-7; v_call: TRBV11-2; d_call: TRBD1; cdr3_nt: TGTGCCAGCAGCTACACAGGGGGCGAGGAGCAGTACTTC; cdr3_aa: CASSYTGGEEQYF
clone_size: NA; j_call: TRBJ2-7; v_call: TRBV2; d_call: TRBD1; cdr3_nt: TGTGCCAGCAGTGAAGACAGGGGCCGATCCTACGAGCAGTACTTC; cdr3_aa: CASSEDRGRSYEQYF
clone_size: NA; j_call: TRBJ2-5; v_call: TRBV20-1; d_call: NA; cdr3_nt: TGCAGTACAAACCCCTTGAGGGAGCGAGGAGAGGCCCAGTACTTC; cdr3_aa: CSTNPLRERGEAQYF
clone_size: few; j_call: TRBJ1-1; v_call: TRBV2; d_call: TRBD1; cdr3_nt: TGTGCCAAAAACCCGACAGGGGCCAAATATGAAGCTTTCTTT; cdr3_aa: CAKNPTGAKYEAFF
clone_size: NA; j_call: TRBJ2-7; v_call: TRBV5-1; d_call: NA; cdr3_nt: TGCGCCAGCAGCTTCTCCGGGACAAACGAGCAGTACTTC; cdr3_aa: CASSFSGTNEQYF
clone_size: NA; j_call: TRBJ2-5; v_call: TRBV2; d_call: NA; cdr3_nt: TGTGCCAGCAGTGGCCTGTTAGAGACCCAGTACTTC; cdr3_aa: CASSGLLETQYF
clone_size: many; j_call: TRBJ2-5; v_call: TRBV9; d_call: NA; cdr3_nt: TGTGCCAGCAGCGTAGATGCGTACCAAGAGACCCAGTACTTC; cdr3_aa: CASSVDAYQETQYF
clone_size: few; j_call: TRBJ2-5; v_call: TRBV19; d_call: NA; cdr3_nt: TGTGCCAGTAGTATCAGCCAGAGGCAAGCATACGAGACCCAGTACTTC; cdr3_aa: CASSISQRQAYETQYF
clone_size: NA; j_call: TRBJ2-7; v_call: TRBV5-1; d_call: TRBD2; cdr3_nt: TGCGCCAGCAGCTTTCTGCGGGAGCGAGCCTACGAGCAGTACTTC; cdr3_aa: CASSFLRERAYEQYF
clone_size: NA; j_call: TRBJ2-2; v_call: TRBV10-3; d_call: NA; cdr3_nt: TGTGCCATCAGTGCCATGGGCGGATCGAACACCGGGGAGCTGTTTTTT; cdr3_aa: CAISAMGGSNTGELFF
clone_size: few; j_call: TRBJ2-1; v_call: TRBV30; d_call: TRBD2; cdr3_nt: TGTGCCTGGAGTGATGCTAGCGGGTTCTATGAGCAGTTCTTC; cdr3_aa: CAWSDASGFYEQFF
clone_size: many; j_call: TRBJ2-7; v_call: TRBV9; d_call: TRBD2; cdr3_nt: TGTGCCAGCAGCGTAGGCCTAGCGGGAGCCTACGAGCAGTACTTC; cdr3_aa: CASSVGLAGAYEQYF
clone_size: NA; j_call: TRBJ2-1; v_call: TRBV7-9; d_call: NA; cdr3_nt: TGTGCCAGCAGCTTAGTGGCAGGGCATGAGCAGTTCTTC; cdr3_aa: CASSLVAGHEQFF
clone_size: few; j_call: TRBJ2-1; v_call: TRBV29-1; d_call: TRBD1; cdr3_nt: TGCAGCGTTGAAGGACAGGGGGCCTACAATGAGCAGTTCTTC; cdr3_aa: CSVEGQGAYNEQFF